The next 20 T cell receptor beta chains were all read from a single sample in a study of beta chain features in type 1 diabetes. Every isolated RNA sample was fully reverse transcribed, so sequencing captured expressed TCRB transcripts. Sequencing used immunoSEQ multiplex PCR; TCRdb keeps in-frame clones, though not all of them. The sample lists hundreds of thousands of clones; roughly 13% were seen once. Material for sequencing was naive CD4+ T cells from blood. These TCRs come from a man in his late teens or twenties in good health.

This clone was counted a few times. The chain uses TRBV29-1 and TRBJ1-5; TRBD1 matches at 10 bases. The V gene's germline CDR1 is SQVTM and CDR2 ANQGSEA. V shed 6 bases, J shed 5 bases, and the junction held 7 bases outside the gene matches. This CDR3 spans 14 amino acids. The CDR3 nucleotides read TGCAGCGTAACATCGACAGGGGGCCATCAGCCCCAGCATTTT. This gives the protein CSVTSTGGHQPQHF.

This chain uses TRBV7-3 with TRBJ1-2; a possible D gene is TRBD1 (6 bases). The CDR3 covers 14 residues. V was pared by 2 bases and J by 8 bases, with 15 bases between. CDR1 is SGHTA, CDR2 FQGTGA, per germline. CDR3 sequence: CASSLVQGRGGYTF. CDR3 in DNA: TGTGCCAGCAGCTTAGTCCAGGGCAGGGGAGGCTACACCTTC.

V and J are TRBV18 and TRBJ2-7; maybe TRBD1 (5 bases). Per germline, CDR1 KGHSH and CDR2 LQKENI. V lost 4 bases to trimming and J lost 2 bases, with 18 bases between them. CDR3 length: 16 amino acids. The CDR3 DNA sequence: TGTGCCAGCTCACTTGGGGCCCTTCCAGGGACCTACGAGCAGTACTTC. Residues: CASSLGALPGTYEQYF.

V gene TRBV19 combines with J gene TRBJ2-7, with TRBD2 identical over 12 bases. In germline, CDR1 is LNHDA, CDR2 SQIVND (reference sequence). V lost 4 bases, J lost 7 bases, and 2 bases stayed unmatched. This CDR3 is 13 amino acids long. This CDR3 reads CASSRLAGDEQYF. CDR3 DNA: TGTGCCAGTAGTAGACTAGCGGGAGATGAGCAGTACTTC.

The chain recombines TRBV28 with TRBJ1-2; TRBD1 aligns across 7 bases. This CDR3 contains 14 residues. Germline V gene lookup returns CDR1 MDHEN and CDR2 SYDVKM. V shed 4 bases and J 4 bases; nucleotides not matched to a gene: 6. CDR3 in amino acids: CASSSSGQAYGYTF. CDR3 DNA sequence: TGTGCCAGCAGTTCGTCCGGACAGGCCTATGGCTACACCTTC.

The CDR3 loop is CASSLPGQGNEKLFF. The CDR3 DNA reads as TGTGCCAGTAGTCTTCCGGGACAGGGGAATGAAAAACTGTTTTTT. The chain carries TRBV19 and TRBJ1-4, with TRBD1 identical over 10 bases. Losses at the gene ends were 5 bases for V and 5 bases for J; bases not matched to a gene: 5. The CDR3 covers 15 residues. The germline V gene encodes CDR1 LNHDA and CDR2 SQIVND (reference sequence).

This clone was recorded a few times. The CDR3 DNA is TGTGCCAGCAGCCCCGCCGACAGGGTAGTGAATGAGCAGTTCTTC. It is translated as CASSPADRVVNEQFF. The rearrangement uses TRBV2 and TRBJ2-1; the match to TRBD1 covers 7 bases. CDR3 length equals 15 residues. CDR1 and CDR2 from the germline V gene are SNHLY and FYNNEI. V was pared by 6 bases and J by 7 bases, with 12 bases of the junction left unmatched.

V is TRBV4-1 and J is TRBJ2-5; 11 nucleotides line up with TRBD1. Trimming took 2 bases from V and 6 from J; bases not matched to a gene: 5. CDR1 is MGHRA and CDR2 is YSYEKL in the germline V gene. The CDR3 has 15 amino acids. The CDR3 protein is CASSQSGQGEKTQYF. The CDR3 DNA reads as TGCGCCAGCAGCCAATCGGGACAGGGGGAGAAGACCCAGTACTTC.

This clone was recorded at least ten times. This chain links TRBV14 with TRBJ2-1; no reliable D call. There are 11 residues in the CDR3. Germline CDR1 SGHDN, CDR2 FVKESK. V dropped 5 bases and J dropped 6 bases, with 5 bases sitting between them. The CDR3 sequence: CASSIFNEQFF. CDR3 coding DNA: TGTGCCAGCAGCATCTTCAATGAGCAGTTCTTC.

The V call is TRBV28, the J call TRBJ2-7; D gene unclear. V dropped 5 bases and J dropped 8 bases, with 13 bases sitting between them. CDR1 MDHEN and CDR2 SYDVKM come from the germline V gene. This CDR3 has 12 residues. CDR3 sequence (DNA): TGTGCCAGCAGTCTCCCTAACGAACAGCAGTACTTC. Translated: CASSLPNEQQYF.

This clone was seen more than once but under ten times. The CDR3 DNA sequence: TGCGCCAGCAGCCTAAGACAGAGCACAGATACGCAGTATTTT. It encodes CASSLRQSTDTQYF. The V gene is TRBV5-1, the J gene TRBJ2-3, with a possible D match to TRBD1 (5 bases). The CDR3 spans 14 residues. V lost 4 bases and J 0 bases, leaving 9 bases between the germline ends. The germline V gene encodes CDR1 SGHRS and CDR2 YFSETQ.

This chain uses TRBV7-9 with TRBJ2-3; 8 nucleotides match TRBD2. This CDR3 is 16 amino acids long. Looked up from germline, CDR1 is SEHNR and CDR2 is FQNEAQ (reference sequence). V lost 5 bases and J lost 3; bases outside the gene matches: 10. CDR3: CASSPRGLDGTDTQYF. In DNA, the CDR3 is TGTGCCAGCAGCCCCCGGGGACTAGACGGGACAGATACGCAGTATTTT.

This chain joins TRBV28 and TRBJ1-5, with D hard to call. Germline CDR1 is MDHEN and CDR2 is SYDVKM. Trimming stripped 8 bases from V and 7 bases from J, with 15 bases between. The CDR3 is 13 amino acids. CDR3 nucleotides: TGTGCCAGCCATCGGGAGGGCGGCCAGCCCCAGCATTTT. This codes for CASHREGGQPQHF.

V gene TRBV6-5 combines with J gene TRBJ2-7, with 11 bases aligning to TRBD2. Trimming removed 6 bases from V and 1 base from J; junction bases left unmatched: 5. Germline V gives CDR1 MNHEY, CDR2 SVGAGI. This CDR3 is 15 amino acids long. CDR3 region: CASSLGTSGSYEQYF. Here the CDR3 DNA reads TGTGCCAGCAGCCTCGGGACTAGCGGTTCCTACGAGCAGTACTTC.

This clone came up a few times. This chain joins TRBV28 and TRBJ2-5; TRBD1 might be the D (8 bases). The CDR3 loop spans 12 amino acids. Germline V gene sequence: CDR1 MDHEN, CDR2 SYDVKM. Deletions cut 9 bases from V and 5 bases from J, with 13 bases between. CDR3 coding DNA: TGTGCCAGTTACAGGGGGGGGGAGACCCAGTACTTC. Its protein is CASYRGGETQYF. The complete variable domain, with remaining parts taken from reference TRBV28 and TRBJ2-5, reads DVKVTQSSRYLVKRTGEKVFLECVQDMDHENMFWYRQDPGLGLRLIYFSYDVKMKEKGDIPEGYSVSREKKERFSLILESASTNQTSMYLCASYRGGETQYFGPGTRLLVL.

The chain combines TRBV18 with TRBJ1-3; D possibly corresponds to TRBD1 (6 bases). Trimming removed 3 bases at V and 4 bases at J, with 10 bases between. There are 14 residues in the CDR3. CDR1 is KGHSH and CDR2 is LQKENI in the germline V gene. The CDR3 nucleotides are TGTGCCAGCTCACCTCAGGGGACCGGAAACACCATATATTTT. Translation gives CASSPQGTGNTIYF. Together with reference TRBV18 and TRBJ1-3, the CDR3 gives the full variable domain: NAGVMQNPRHLVRRRGQEARLRCSPMKGHSHVYWYRQLPEEGLKFMVYLQKENIIDESGMPKERFSAEFPKEGPSILRIQQVVRGDSAAYFCASSPQGTGNTIYFGEGSWLTVV.

This clone was observed a few times. This rearrangement joins TRBV7-2 to TRBJ1-2, with TRBD1 matching 9 bases. CDR1 and CDR2 (germline): SGHTA, FQGNSA. There are 14 residues in the CDR3. Trimming at V came to 0 bases and at J to 7 bases, leaving 3 bases not matched to a gene. The CDR3 DNA follows: TGTGCCAGCAGCTTAGCCGGGACAGGGTTTGGCTACACCTTC. Protein sequence: CASSLAGTGFGYTF.

The chain joins TRBV30 to TRBJ1-4, with 7 bases aligning to TRBD1. This CDR3 spans 14 amino acids. Germline V CDR1 and CDR2: GTSNPN, SVGIG (reference sequence). Trimming at V came to 0 bases and at J to 5 bases, leaving 3 bases not matched to a gene. CDR3 in amino acids: CAWSVDRANEKLFF. The CDR3 DNA reads TGTGCCTGGAGTGTAGACAGGGCGAATGAAAAACTGTTTTTT.

Only a few counts were recorded for this clone. The chain couples TRBV19 to TRBJ1-1; D is unresolved. The CDR3 has 14 residues. CDR1 is LNHDA, CDR2 SQIVND, per germline (reference sequence). Trimming took off 5 bases at V and 0 bases at J, with 10 bases between the two ends. The CDR3 loop reads CASSGTVMNTEAFF. The DNA for the CDR3 is TGTGCCAGTAGTGGCACCGTGATGAACACTGAAGCTTTCTTT.

The V gene is TRBV28, the J gene TRBJ2-7; the match to TRBD1 covers 7 bases. J lost 4 bases, V lost 5 bases, and 11 bases had no gene match. In germline, CDR1 is MDHEN, CDR2 SYDVKM. This CDR3 comprises 15 residues. The CDR3 spells CASSGYRGFMYEQYF. The CDR3 region has the DNA TGTGCCAGCAGTGGCTACAGGGGTTTTATGTACGAGCAGTACTTC.